This T cell receptor (beta chain) came from a study of shared clonotypes between healthy human individuals. Trimming took off 5 bases at V and 7 bases at J, with 20 bases between the two ends. Germline CDR1 and CDR2: SGHDN and FVKESK. The CDR3 length is 15 residues. The assay was immunoSEQ multiplex PCR, and TCRdb's table has in-frame clones only and misses some. The table shows over 1.4 million clones, with 96% occurring only once. Overall study findings and caveats: Compared with memory subsets, naive subsets generally had larger estimated richness.

A remark on this clone: Its specificity is not known.

The rearrangement links TRBV14 to TRBJ2-5; D is perhaps TRBD2 (5 bases). The receptor's source is a man aged 30 to 39 in good health. Input material: naive CD4+ T cells sorted from blood. Subset reported: CD45RA+ positively selected. The CDR3 is CASSFTSAGVGTQYF. CDR3 nucleotide sequence: TGTGCCAGCAGCTTCACCTCGGCGGGCGTCGGGACCCAGTACTTC.